What follows describes a single TCR beta chain. No antigen is known for it. Base qualities were left out, and no much larger clone turns up one base away. This sample stems from a study of beta chain features in type 1 diabetes (dated by TCRdb to between 2018 and 2020). Some background on the complete study: Patients and healthy donors did not differ in mean age, gender distribution, total cell number or subset yield. Across all samples, roughly 110,000,000 sorted cells were examined, and cell number per subset correlated strongly with RNA yield. In the study, TCRB repertoires of sorted circulating CD4+ T cell subsets from recently diagnosed type 1 diabetes patients were compared with those of matched healthy donors. Regulatory and stem cell-like memory subsets were isolated from only 8 patients and roughly eight healthy donors, whereas naive and central memory subsets came from all 30 or so donors.

From each donor, a single peripheral blood sample of about 110 mL on average was drawn into heparinised tubes. Using a panel that included CD45RO, CCR7, CD25, CD127, CD95 and CD27, naive, central memory, regulatory and stem cell-like memory CD4+ T cells were sorted on a BD FACSAria II. All sorted populations exceeded 95% purity. PBMCs were isolated immediately by Lymphoprep density gradient centrifugation and stained directly without culture. Samples were stained and sorted in pairs, with one healthy donor and one patient per experiment, so that batch effects were minimized. All of the isolated RNA was reverse transcribed with the High Capacity cDNA Reverse Transcription Kit, so expressed TCRB transcripts were sequenced. Naive, central memory and regulatory T cell samples underwent deep immunoSEQ sequencing, averaging roughly 3.5 million total reads per sample. Sorted cells were lysed in RLT buffer, and RNA was extracted using DNase-treated RNeasy Micro or Mini kits according to cell number. Each cell subset was processed on its own to prevent cross-contamination, while patient and healthy donor samples were processed together. The immunoSEQ multiplex PCR was used to amplify TCRB sequences from cDNA, generating 87-bp fragments that spanned the CDR3 region. Sequencing of the amplicons was done on the Illumina HiSeq platform. The original methods were these. Synthetic template baselines were used to correct PCR bias computationally, reads within Hamming distance 2 were collapsed, and singletons that could not be merged were discarded. Reads were aligned to IMGT to assign V, D and J genes, CDR3 length, and insertions or deletions at six rearrangement sites. Within each subset, clonotype counts were normalized to sorted cell number, and only after that were true diversity and Gini coefficients computed with the tcR R package. The overlap coefficient, calculated on TCRB nucleotide sequences, was used to measure repertoire sharing. As a proxy for the pre-selection repertoire, out-of-frame TCRB sequences from naive cells were analyzed. TCRdb retrieved this table from immuneACCESS and kept in-frame rearrangements only. Not all clones are present; in checked studies, unresolved V genes account for under half, and no reason is known for the remainder. The V and J calls and clone size are taken from that table; D and trimming were inferred from the DNA. The sample yields a few hundred thousand clones; approximately 16% were counted once. The biggest ten clones account for 0.019% of the sample.

From the germline V gene (reference sequence), CDR1 is SGHNT and CDR2 is YYREEE. There are 15 amino acids in the CDR3, from cysteine to phenylalanine inclusive. The only DNA kept is the CDR3, 45 bases in frame from the first base. V trim: 3 bases; J trim: 2 bases; unmatched bases: 8. Paper-wide results and their limitations: PCR may preferentially amplify shorter templates, but because patient and control samples were amplified and corrected together, any resulting skew would affect both groups equally. Because small numbers of individuals were included in the HLA sub-analyses, any influence of HLA type on TCRB rearrangement was left unresolved. A moderate but significant shortening of TCRB CDR3 length was observed in type 1 diabetes patients in all four CD4+ subsets. Naive, central memory and regulatory TCRB repertoires appeared more similar among patients than among healthy donors. Because cDNA was sequenced instead of genomic DNA, activated cells with high expression could be over-represented, although the groups did not differ in activation or CD3 levels. At VDJ recombination sites, patients with type 1 diabetes made fewer insertions and deleted more nucleotides, a pattern implying thymic rearrangement abnormalities.

Rearrangement joined TRBV5-4 to TRBJ2-7, with 7 middle bases fitting TRBD2. Input material: naive CD4+ T cells from blood. What this sample's cell subset or site label stands for: true naive CD4+ T cells. The origin of this receptor is a woman under 30 in good health. The sequenced DNA is TGTGCCAGCAGCTGGGGGGGGAGCGTTACCTACGAGCAGTACTTC. Translation gives CASSWGGSVTYEQYF.